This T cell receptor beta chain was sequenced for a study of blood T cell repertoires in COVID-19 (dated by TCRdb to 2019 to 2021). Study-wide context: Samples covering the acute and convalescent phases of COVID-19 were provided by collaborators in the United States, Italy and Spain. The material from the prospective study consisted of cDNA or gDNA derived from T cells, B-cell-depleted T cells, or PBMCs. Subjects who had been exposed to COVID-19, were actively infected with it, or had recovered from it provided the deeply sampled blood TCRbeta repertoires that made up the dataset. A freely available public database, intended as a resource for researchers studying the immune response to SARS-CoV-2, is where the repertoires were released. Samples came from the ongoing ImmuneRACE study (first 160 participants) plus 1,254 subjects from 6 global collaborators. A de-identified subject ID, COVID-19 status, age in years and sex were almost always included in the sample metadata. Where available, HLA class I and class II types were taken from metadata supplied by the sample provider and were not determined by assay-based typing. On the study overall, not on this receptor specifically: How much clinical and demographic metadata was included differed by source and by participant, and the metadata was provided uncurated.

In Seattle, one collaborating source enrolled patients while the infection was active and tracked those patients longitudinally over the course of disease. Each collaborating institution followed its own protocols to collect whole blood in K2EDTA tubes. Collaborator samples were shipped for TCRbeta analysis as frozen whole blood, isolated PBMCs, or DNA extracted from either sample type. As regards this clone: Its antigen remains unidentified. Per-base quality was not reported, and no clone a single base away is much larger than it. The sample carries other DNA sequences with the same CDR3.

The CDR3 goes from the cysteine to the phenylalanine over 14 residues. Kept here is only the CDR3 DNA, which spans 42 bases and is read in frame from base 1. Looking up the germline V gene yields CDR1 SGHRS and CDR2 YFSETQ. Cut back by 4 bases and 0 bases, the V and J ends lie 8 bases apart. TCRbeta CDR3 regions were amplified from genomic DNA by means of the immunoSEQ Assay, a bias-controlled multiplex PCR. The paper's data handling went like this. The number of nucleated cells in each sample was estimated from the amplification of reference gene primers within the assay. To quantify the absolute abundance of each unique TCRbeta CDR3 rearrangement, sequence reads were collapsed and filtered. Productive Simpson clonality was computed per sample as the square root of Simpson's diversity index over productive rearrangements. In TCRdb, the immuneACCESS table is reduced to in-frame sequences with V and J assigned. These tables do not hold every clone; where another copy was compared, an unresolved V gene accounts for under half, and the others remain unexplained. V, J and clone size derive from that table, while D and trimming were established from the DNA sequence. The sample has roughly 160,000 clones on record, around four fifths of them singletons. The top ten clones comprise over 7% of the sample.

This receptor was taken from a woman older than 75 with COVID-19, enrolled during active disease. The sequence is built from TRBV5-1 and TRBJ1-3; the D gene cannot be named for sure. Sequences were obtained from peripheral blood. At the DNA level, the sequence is TGCGCCAGCAGCCTCGGGGACTCTGGAAACACCATATATTTT. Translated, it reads CASSLGDSGNTIYF. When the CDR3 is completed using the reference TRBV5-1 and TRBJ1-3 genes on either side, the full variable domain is KAGVTQTPRYLIKTRGQQVTLSCSPISGHRSVSWYQQTPGQGLQFLFEYFSETQRNKGNFPGRFSGRQFSNSRSEMNVSTLELGDSALYLCASSLGDSGNTIYFGEGSWLTVV.